What follows are 13 T cell receptor beta chains derived from one specimen sequenced in a study of immune evolution from preneoplasia to lung adenocarcinoma. The table came from immunoSEQ multiplex PCR; TCRdb's copy has only in-frame clones and leaves some out. This sample has thousands of clones; 86% occur once, and the top ten carry about 8.2%. The sequencing sample was made of FFPE lung adenocarcinoma in situ tissue. The receptors derive from a person aged 65 to 85 with lung adenocarcinoma.

By share, this clone counts as large. The V gene is TRBV5-6, the J gene TRBJ1-2; D is ambiguous. CDR3 length: 13 residues. Trimming left V 2 bases short and J 2 bases short, with 7 bases between. CDR1 SGHDT and CDR2 YYEEEE come from the germline V gene. The CDR3 nucleotides read TGTGCCAGCAGCTTCTCGGAGAACTATGGCTACACCTTC. Amino acid sequence: CASSFSENYGYTF.

The chain has TRBV7-9 and TRBJ2-1, with D unresolved. Trimming took 8 bases from V and 8 from J, leaving 16 bases between them. The CDR3 is made up of 13 amino acids. CDR1 SEHNR and CDR2 FQNEAQ come from the germline V gene (reference sequence). The CDR3 DNA reads as TGTGCCAGCGAACAGTTTTCGAGTTATGAGCAGTTCTTC. Residues: CASEQFSSYEQFF.

This rearrangement joins TRBV7-9 to TRBJ2-7; TRBD1 agrees at 9 bases. The ends lost 5 bases at V and 4 bases at J; junction bases unmatched: 6. Per germline, CDR1 SEHNR and CDR2 FQNEAQ (reference sequence). This CDR3 contains 14 residues. This CDR3 is CASSAPGQGYEQYF. The CDR3 coding sequence is TGTGCCAGCAGCGCGCCGGGACAGGGTTACGAGCAGTACTTC.

This rearrangement joins TRBV29-1 to TRBJ2-3; 11 bases agree with TRBD2. The CDR3 is made up of 16 amino acids. V dropped 7 bases and J dropped 2; count of bases not matched to a gene: 11. Germline loops: CDR1 SQVTM, CDR2 ANQGSEA. The CDR3 nucleotides read TGCAGCGCCCGGCGGGGACTAGCGGTAACCACAGATACGCAGTATTTT. Translated, it gives CSARRGLAVTTDTQYF.

The chain couples TRBV7-7 to TRBJ2-2; 8 bases are shared with TRBD2. The CDR3 length is 15 residues. The germline CDR1 and CDR2 sequences are SSHAT and FNYEAQ (reference sequence). J lost 4 bases, V lost 1 base, and 2 bases had no gene match. CDR3: CASSLEAGVTGELFF. The CDR3 nucleotides read TGTGCCAGCAGCTTAGAAGCGGGAGTCACCGGGGAGCTGTTTTTT.

V and J are TRBV28 and TRBJ1-1; D uncertain. The length of the CDR3 is 14 residues. V was clipped by 7 bases and J by 6 bases, with 18 bases between them. Germline V gene data show CDR1 as MDHEN and CDR2 as SYDVKM. The CDR3 bases are TGTGCCAGCACCCCGTCCCTCAGAATCGCTGAAGCTTTCTTT. Amino acid sequence: CASTPSLRIAEAFF.

In this sample, this clone turned up once. V and J are TRBV5-1 and TRBJ1-3; D unclear. CDR1 and CDR2 (germline): SGHRS, YFSETQ. The V gene lost 2 bases and the J gene lost 4 bases, with 13 bases spanning the gap. The CDR3 covers 15 residues. The chain's CDR3 is CASSFGPGGGNTIYF. CDR3 in DNA: TGCGCCAGCAGCTTTGGACCCGGCGGAGGAAACACCATATATTTT.

The rearrangement uses TRBV7-9 and TRBJ1-1, with 8 bases fitting TRBD1. Germline V gene lookup returns CDR1 SEHNR and CDR2 FQNEAQ (reference sequence). The J segment lost 4 bases and the V segment lost 4 bases, leaving 2 bases of the junction unmatched. The length of the CDR3 is 13 residues. As DNA, the CDR3 is TGTGCCAGCAGCTGGACAGGGACCACTGAAGCTTTCTTT. Translated: CASSWTGTTEAFF.

The chain recombines TRBV6-5 with TRBJ2-2; D remains unclear. V dropped 6 bases and J dropped 7 bases, with 6 bases sitting between them. This CDR3 is 11 amino acids long. CDR1 and CDR2 from the germline V gene are MNHEY and SVGAGI. The CDR3 loop reads CASRGYGELFF. CDR3 DNA: TGTGCCAGCAGGGGGTACGGGGAGCTGTTTTTT.

This clone rates as large. The chain employs TRBV15 and TRBJ2-7; perhaps D is TRBD1 or TRBD2 (6 bases each). This CDR3 spans 15 amino acids. Germline V gene lookup returns CDR1 LNHNV and CDR2 YYDKDF (reference sequence). V lost 1 base and J lost 5, with 15 bases in between. CDR3 sequence: CATSRGGAEIDEQYF. CDR3 nucleotides: TGTGCCACCAGCAGAGGGGGGGCGGAAATCGACGAGCAGTACTTC.

This chain connects TRBV4-1 to TRBJ2-7, with D perhaps TRBD2 (5 bases). Germline V gene lookup returns CDR1 MGHRA and CDR2 YSYEKL. The CDR3 is 15 amino acids. With 4 bases removed from V and 4 bases from J, the gap between germline ends came to 17 bases. CDR3 amino acids: CASSPVASWYYEQYF. DNA of the CDR3: TGCGCCAGCAGCCCAGTGGCTAGCTGGTATTACGAGCAGTACTTC.

The count of this clone is one. V is TRBV18 and J is TRBJ1-4; TRBD1 aligns across 7 bases. This CDR3 spans 18 amino acids. Losses at the gene ends were 0 bases for V and 0 bases for J; bases not matched to a gene: 7. Germline CDR1 KGHSH, CDR2 LQKENI. The CDR3 DNA follows: TGTGCCAGCTCACCACCGCTGGGGACAGTTGCAACTAATGAAAAACTGTTTTTT. Protein: CASSPPLGTVATNEKLFF.

This rearrangement joins TRBV5-1 to TRBJ2-7, with 12 positions matching TRBD2. Germline V gene lookup returns CDR1 SGHRS and CDR2 YFSETQ. V was pared by 3 bases and J by 3 bases, with 4 bases of the junction left unmatched. This CDR3 comprises 15 residues. In nucleotides, the CDR3 is TGCGCCAGCAGCTCCTGGACTAGCGGGAACTACGAGCAGTACTTC. Translation gives CASSSWTSGNYEQYF.